This is a list of T cell receptor beta chains from one sample in a study of blood T cell repertoires in COVID-19. Assay used: immunoSEQ multiplex PCR; TCRdb lists only in-frame clones, some missing. Of about 410,000 clones listed, 86% are singletons. The sequencing input was peripheral blood. These receptors were taken from a woman younger than 45 with active or convalescent COVID-19. The CDR3 runs from the conserved cysteine through the conserved F or W.

v_call	j_call	cdr3_aa
TRBV19	TRBJ1-1	CASTGQGRNTEAFF
TRBV11-3	TRBJ2-7	CASSSTTEGQGMREQYF
TRBV6-5	TRBJ1-6	CASSYTPLGGDSPLHF
TRBV10-1	TRBJ2-2	CASSDRSNTGELFF
TRBV27	TRBJ1-6	CASTDSRNSPLHF
TRBV19	TRBJ1-5	CASSPSRTGWNQPQHF
TRBV4-1	TRBJ1-4	CASSQGNGAGFGGEKLFF
TRBV30	TRBJ1-1	CAWSVLWRQSTEAFF
TRBV6-5	TRBJ1-1	CASRTTGRTEAFF
TRBV5-8	TRBJ1-5	CASSLEILRENQPQHF